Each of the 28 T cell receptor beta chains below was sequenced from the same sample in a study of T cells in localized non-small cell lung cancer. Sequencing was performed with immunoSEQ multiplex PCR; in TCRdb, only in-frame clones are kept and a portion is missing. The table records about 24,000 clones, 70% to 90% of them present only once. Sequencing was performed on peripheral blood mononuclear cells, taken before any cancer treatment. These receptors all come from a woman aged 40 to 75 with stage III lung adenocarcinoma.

For the CDR3, the DNA is TGTGCCAGCAGTATCACAGGGAGCTATGGCTACACCTTC. It translates to CASSITGSYGYTF. The chain carries TRBV6-5 and TRBJ1-2, with a weak D call TRBD1 (6 bases). The germline V gene encodes CDR1 MNHEY and CDR2 SVGAGI. The V end lost 5 bases, the J end lost 4 bases, and 11 bases lay between the germline ends. The CDR3 is made up of 13 amino acids.

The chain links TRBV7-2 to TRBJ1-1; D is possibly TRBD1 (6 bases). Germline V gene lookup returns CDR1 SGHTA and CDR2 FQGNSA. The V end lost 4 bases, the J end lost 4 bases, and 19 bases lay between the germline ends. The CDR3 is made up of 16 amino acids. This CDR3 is CASSSARGARSTEAFF. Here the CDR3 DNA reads TGTGCCAGCAGCTCCGCACGGGGGGCGCGTAGCACTGAAGCTTTCTTT.

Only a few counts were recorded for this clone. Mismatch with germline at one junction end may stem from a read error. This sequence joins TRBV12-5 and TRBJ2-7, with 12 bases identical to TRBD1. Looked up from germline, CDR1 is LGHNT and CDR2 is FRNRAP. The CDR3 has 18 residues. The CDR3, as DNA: TGTGCTAGTGGAGCCACCGGGACAGGGGGCCAGACCCCCAGAGGATCCGCCTTC. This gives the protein CASGATGTGGQTPRGSAF.

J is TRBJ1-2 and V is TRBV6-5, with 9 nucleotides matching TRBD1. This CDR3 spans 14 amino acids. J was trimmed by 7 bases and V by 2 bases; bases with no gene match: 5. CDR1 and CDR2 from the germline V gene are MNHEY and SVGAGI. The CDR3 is CASSYLGQGFGYTF. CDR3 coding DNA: TGTGCCAGCAGTTACCTGGGACAGGGTTTTGGCTACACCTTC.

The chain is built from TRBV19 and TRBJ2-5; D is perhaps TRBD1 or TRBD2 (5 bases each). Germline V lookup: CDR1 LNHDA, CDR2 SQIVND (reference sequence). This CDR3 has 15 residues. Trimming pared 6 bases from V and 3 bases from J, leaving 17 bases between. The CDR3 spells CASRPGRQREETQYF. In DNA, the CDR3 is TGTGCCAGTAGGCCGGGACGGCAAAGGGAAGAGACCCAGTACTTC. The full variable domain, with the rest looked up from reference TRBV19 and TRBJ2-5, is DGGITQSPKYLFRKEGQNVTLSCEQNLNHDAMYWYRQDPGQGLRLIYYSQIVNDFQKGDIAEGYSVSREKKESFPLTVTSAQKNPTAFYLCASRPGRQREETQYFGPGTRLLVL.

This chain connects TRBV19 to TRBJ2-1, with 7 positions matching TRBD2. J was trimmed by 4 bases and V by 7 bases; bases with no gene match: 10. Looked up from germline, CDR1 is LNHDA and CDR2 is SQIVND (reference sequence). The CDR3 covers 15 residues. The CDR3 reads CASTPRGLSYNEQFF. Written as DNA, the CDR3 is TGTGCCAGTACCCCAAGGGGACTATCATACAATGAGCAGTTCTTC.

The CDR3 sequence: CASSLARTGARSTDTQYF. For the CDR3, the DNA is TGTGCCAGCAGCTTAGCGCGAACGGGGGCCCGGAGCACAGATACGCAGTATTTT. V and J are TRBV7-9 and TRBJ2-3; D could derive from TRBD1 or TRBD2 (6 bases each). The germline V gene has CDR1 SEHNR and CDR2 FQNEAQ (reference sequence). CDR3 length equals 18 residues. V dropped 0 bases and J dropped 0 bases, with 16 bases sitting between them.

The CDR3 sequence is CASSPGGDRASYEQYF. For the CDR3, the DNA is TGTGCCAGCAGCCCCGGTGGGGACAGAGCATCCTACGAGCAGTACTTC. V gene TRBV5-4 combines with J gene TRBJ2-7, with 7 positions matching TRBD1. Germline CDR1 SGHNT, CDR2 YYREEE (reference sequence). The ends lost 4 bases at V and 1 base at J; junction bases unmatched: 11. The CDR3 loop spans 16 amino acids.

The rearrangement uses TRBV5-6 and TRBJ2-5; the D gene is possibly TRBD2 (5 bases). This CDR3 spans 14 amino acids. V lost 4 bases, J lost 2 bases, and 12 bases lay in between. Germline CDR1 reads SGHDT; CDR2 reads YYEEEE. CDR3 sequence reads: CASSTTGYQETQYF. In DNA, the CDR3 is TGTGCCAGCAGCACCACGGGGTATCAAGAGACCCAGTACTTC. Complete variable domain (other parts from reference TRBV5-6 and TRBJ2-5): DAGVTQSPTHLIKTRGQQVTLRCSPKSGHDTVSWYQQALGQGPQFIFQYYEEEERQRGNFPDRFSGHQFPNYSSELNVNALLLGDSALYLCASSTTGYQETQYFGPGTRLLVL.

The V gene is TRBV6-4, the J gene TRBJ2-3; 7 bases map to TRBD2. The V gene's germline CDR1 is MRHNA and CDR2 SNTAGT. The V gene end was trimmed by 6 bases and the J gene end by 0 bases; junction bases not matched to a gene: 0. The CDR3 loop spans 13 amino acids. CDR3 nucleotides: TGTGCCAGCAGCGGGGGGAGCACAGATACGCAGTATTTT. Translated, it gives CASSGGSTDTQYF.

In nucleotides, the CDR3 is TGTGCCTGGAGTGTACAGGGGAACACTGAAGCTTTCTTT. Protein sequence: CAWSVQGNTEAFF. The rearrangement links TRBV30 to TRBJ1-1; tentative D call: TRBD1 (6 bases). This CDR3 region has 13 residues. Germline CDR1 reads GTSNPN; CDR2 reads SVGIG (reference sequence). Trimming took 0 bases from V and 1 from J, leaving 6 bases between them. The full variable domain, its missing parts supplied by reference TRBV30 and TRBJ1-1, is SQTIHQWPATLVQPVGSPLSLECTVEGTSNPNLYWYRQAAGRGLQLLFYSVGIGQISSEVPQNLSASRPQDRQFILSSKKLLLSDSGFYLCAWSVQGNTEAFFGQGTRLTVV.

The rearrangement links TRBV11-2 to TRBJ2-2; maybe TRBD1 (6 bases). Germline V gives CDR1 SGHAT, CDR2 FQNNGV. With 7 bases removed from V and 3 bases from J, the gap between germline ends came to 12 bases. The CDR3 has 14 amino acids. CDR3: CASIQGSDTGELFF. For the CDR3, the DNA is TGTGCCAGCATACAGGGATCGGACACCGGGGAGCTGTTTTTT.

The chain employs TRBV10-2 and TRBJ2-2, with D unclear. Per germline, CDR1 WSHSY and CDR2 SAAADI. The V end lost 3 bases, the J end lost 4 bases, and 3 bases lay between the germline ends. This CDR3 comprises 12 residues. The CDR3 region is CASSDSTGELFF. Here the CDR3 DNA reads TGCGCCAGCAGTGACTCCACCGGGGAGCTGTTTTTT.

CDR3 sequence: CSVRQGAHEQYF. The CDR3 nucleotides are TGCAGCGTTCGACAGGGCGCCCACGAGCAGTACTTC. The chain carries TRBV29-1 and TRBJ2-7; 7 positions agree with TRBD1. The CDR3 consists of 12 residues. Losses at the gene ends were 5 bases for V and 5 bases for J; bases not matched to a gene: 6. CDR1 and CDR2 (germline): SQVTM, ANQGSEA.

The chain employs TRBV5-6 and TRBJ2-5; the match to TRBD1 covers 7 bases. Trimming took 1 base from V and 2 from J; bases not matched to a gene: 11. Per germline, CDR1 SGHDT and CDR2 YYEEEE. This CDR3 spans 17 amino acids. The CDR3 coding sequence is TGTGCCAGCAGCTTGTTTTCAAAGGCAGGGGGACAAGAGACCCAGTACTTC. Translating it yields CASSLFSKAGGQETQYF. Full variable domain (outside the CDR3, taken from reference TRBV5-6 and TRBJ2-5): DAGVTQSPTHLIKTRGQQVTLRCSPKSGHDTVSWYQQALGQGPQFIFQYYEEEERQRGNFPDRFSGHQFPNYSSELNVNALLLGDSALYLCASSLFSKAGGQETQYFGPGTRLLVL.

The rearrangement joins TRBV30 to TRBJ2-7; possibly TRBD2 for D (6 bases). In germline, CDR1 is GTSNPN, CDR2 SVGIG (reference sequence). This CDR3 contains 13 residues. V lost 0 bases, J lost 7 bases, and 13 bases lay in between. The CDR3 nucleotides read TGTGCCTGGAGTGTATCGGGCGCGGGGGAGCAGTACTTC. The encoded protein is CAWSVSGAGEQYF.

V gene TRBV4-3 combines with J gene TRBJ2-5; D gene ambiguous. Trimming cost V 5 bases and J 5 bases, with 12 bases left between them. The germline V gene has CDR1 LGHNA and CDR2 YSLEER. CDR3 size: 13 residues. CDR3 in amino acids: CASSISGLETQYF. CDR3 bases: TGCGCCAGCAGCATTTCAGGTTTGGAGACCCAGTACTTC.

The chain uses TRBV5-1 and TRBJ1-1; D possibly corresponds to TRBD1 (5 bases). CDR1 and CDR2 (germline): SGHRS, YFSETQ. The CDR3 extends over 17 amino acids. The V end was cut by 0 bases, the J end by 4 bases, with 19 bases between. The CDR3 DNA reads TGCGCCAGCAGCTTGGCCGTGGGGCGGGGCGGAGGCACTGAAGCTTTCTTT. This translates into CASSLAVGRGGGTEAFF.

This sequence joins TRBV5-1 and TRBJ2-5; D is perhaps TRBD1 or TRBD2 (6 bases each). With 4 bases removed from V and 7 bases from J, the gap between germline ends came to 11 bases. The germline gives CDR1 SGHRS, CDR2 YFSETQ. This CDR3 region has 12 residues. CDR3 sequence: CASSRGDGTQYF. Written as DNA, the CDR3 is TGCGCCAGCAGCAGGGGGGACGGGACCCAGTACTTC.

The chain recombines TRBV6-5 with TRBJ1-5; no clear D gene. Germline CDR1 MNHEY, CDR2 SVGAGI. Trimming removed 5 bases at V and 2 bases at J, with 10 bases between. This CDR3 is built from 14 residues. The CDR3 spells CASSRTIGNQPQHF. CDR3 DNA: TGTGCCAGCAGTCGAACTATAGGCAATCAGCCCCAGCATTTT.

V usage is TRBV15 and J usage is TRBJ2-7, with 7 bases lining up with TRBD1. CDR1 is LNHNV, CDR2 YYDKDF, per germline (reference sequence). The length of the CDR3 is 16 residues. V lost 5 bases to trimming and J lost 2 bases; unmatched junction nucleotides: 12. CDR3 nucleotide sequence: TGTGCCACCAGCTCTCAGACAGGGTATTCTCCCTACGAGCAGTACTTC. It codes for CATSSQTGYSPYEQYF. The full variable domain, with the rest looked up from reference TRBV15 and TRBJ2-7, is DAMVIQNPRYQVTQFGKPVTLSCSQTLNHNVMYWYQQKSSQAPKLLFHYYDKDFNNEADTPDNFQSRRPNTSFCFLDIRSPGLGDTAMYLCATSSQTGYSPYEQYFGPGTRLTVT.

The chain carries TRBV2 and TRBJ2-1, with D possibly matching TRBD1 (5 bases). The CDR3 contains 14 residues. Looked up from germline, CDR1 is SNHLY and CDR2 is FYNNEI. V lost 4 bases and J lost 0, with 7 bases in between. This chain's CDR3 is CASSVGASYNEQFF. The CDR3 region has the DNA TGTGCCAGCAGTGTAGGGGCCTCCTACAATGAGCAGTTCTTC.

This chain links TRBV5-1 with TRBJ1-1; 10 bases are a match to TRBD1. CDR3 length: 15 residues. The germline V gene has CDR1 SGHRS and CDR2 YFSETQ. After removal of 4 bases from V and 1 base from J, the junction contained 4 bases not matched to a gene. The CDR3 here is CASSTRQGANTEAFF. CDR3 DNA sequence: TGCGCCAGCAGCACCCGACAGGGGGCGAACACTGAAGCTTTCTTT.

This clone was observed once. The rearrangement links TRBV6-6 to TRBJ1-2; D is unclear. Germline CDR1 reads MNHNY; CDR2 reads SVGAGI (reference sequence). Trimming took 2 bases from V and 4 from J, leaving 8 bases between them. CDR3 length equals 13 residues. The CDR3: CASSYGRAYGYTF. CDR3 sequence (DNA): TGTGCCAGCAGTTACGGCCGTGCCTATGGCTACACCTTC.

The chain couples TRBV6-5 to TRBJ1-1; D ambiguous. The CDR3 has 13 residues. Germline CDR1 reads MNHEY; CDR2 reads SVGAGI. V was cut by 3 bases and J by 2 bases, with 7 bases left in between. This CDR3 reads CASSYLRNTEAFF. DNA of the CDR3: TGTGCCAGCAGTTATCTACGAAACACTGAAGCTTTCTTT.

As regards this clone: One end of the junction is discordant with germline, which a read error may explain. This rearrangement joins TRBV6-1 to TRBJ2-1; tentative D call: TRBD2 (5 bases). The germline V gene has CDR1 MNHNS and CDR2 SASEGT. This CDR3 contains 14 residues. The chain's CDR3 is CASGEGVSYNEQFF. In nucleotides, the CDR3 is TGTGCCAGCGGTGAGGGAGTCTCCTACAATGAGCAGTTCTTC.

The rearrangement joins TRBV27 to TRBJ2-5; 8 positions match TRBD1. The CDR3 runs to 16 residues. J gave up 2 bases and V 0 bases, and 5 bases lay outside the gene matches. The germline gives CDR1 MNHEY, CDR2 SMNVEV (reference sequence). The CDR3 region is CASSLSRTGRQETQYF. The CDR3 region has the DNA TGTGCCAGCAGTTTATCGAGGACAGGGAGGCAAGAGACCCAGTACTTC.

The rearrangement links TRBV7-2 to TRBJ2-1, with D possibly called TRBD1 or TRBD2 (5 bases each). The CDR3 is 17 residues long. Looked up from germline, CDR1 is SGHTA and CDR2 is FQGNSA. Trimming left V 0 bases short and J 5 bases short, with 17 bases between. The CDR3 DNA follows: TGTGCCAGCAGCTTAGCGGTTTACTGGGGGACGAACAATGAGCAGTTCTTC. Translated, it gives CASSLAVYWGTNNEQFF. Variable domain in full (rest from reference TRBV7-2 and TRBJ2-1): GAGVSQSPSNKVTEKGKDVELRCDPISGHTALYWYRQSLGQGLEFLIYFQGNSAPDKSGLPSDRFSAERTGGSVSTLTIQRTQQEDSAVYLCASSLAVYWGTNNEQFFGPGTRLTVL.